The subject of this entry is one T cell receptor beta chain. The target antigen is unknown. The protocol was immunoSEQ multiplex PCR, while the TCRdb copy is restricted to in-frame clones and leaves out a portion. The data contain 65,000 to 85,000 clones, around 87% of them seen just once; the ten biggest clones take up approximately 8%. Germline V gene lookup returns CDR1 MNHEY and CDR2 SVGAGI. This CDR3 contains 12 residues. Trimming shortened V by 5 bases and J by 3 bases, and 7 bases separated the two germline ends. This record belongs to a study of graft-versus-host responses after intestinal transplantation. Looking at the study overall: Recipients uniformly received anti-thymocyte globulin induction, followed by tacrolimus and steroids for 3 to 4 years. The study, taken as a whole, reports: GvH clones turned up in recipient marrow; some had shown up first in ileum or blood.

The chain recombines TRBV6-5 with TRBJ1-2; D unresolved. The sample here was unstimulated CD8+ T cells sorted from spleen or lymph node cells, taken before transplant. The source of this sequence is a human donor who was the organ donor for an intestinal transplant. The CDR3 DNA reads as TGTGCCAGCAGTCCTGATCACTATGGCTACACCTTC. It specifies CASSPDHYGYTF.